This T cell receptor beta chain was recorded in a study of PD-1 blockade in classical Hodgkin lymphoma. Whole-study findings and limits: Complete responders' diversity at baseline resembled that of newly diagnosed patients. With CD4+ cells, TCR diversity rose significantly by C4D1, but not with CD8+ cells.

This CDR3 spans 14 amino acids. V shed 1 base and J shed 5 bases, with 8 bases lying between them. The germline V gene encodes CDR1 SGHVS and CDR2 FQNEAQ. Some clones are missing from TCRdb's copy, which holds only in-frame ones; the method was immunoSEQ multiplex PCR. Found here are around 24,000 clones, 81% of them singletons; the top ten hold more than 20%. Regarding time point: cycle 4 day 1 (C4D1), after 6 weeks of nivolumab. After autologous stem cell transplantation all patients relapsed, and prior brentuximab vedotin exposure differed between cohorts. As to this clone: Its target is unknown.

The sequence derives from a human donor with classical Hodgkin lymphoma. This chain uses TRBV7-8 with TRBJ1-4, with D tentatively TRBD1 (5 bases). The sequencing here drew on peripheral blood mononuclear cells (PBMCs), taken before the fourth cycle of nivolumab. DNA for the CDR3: TGTGCCAGCAGCTTAGGCGGGGGGAATGAAAAACTGTTTTTT. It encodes CASSLGGGNEKLFF.